The 28 T cell receptor beta chains reported below all come from one sample, sequenced in a study of response to subunit inactivated influenza vaccine. TCRdb reanalysed the RT-PCR reads using MiXCR and keeps one entry per CDR3 protein. In the table there are just under 550,000 distinct CDR3 sequences, around 21% of which are singletons. This sample was shared with a second study, whose subject was T cells expressing NK-cell markers. That paper notes: The cDNA for TCR beta came from 5'RACE template switching with UMIs.

Sequences were derived from CD4+ T cells sorted from PBMCs, sampled about 13 days after vaccination. These receptors were taken from a man aged 50-59 years who received an inactivated influenza vaccine.

This clonotype was seen a few times. The rearrangement links TRBV4-2 to TRBJ2-7; 13 positions match TRBD2. Germline CDR1 LGHNA, CDR2 YNFKEQ. With 4 bases clipped from V and 4 bases from J, the junction kept 7 bases outside the gene matches. The CDR3 is 16 amino acids. CDR3 sequence: CASSPGLAGNLYEQYF. The CDR3, as DNA: TGTGCCAGCAGCCCGGGACTAGCGGGGAATTTATACGAGCAGTACTTC.

J is TRBJ1-1 and V is TRBV10-3, with TRBD1 as a possible D gene (5 bases). The CDR3 covers 14 residues. V was cut by 0 bases and J by 7 bases, with 12 bases left in between. Germline V gives CDR1 ENHRY, CDR2 SYGVKD. CDR3 DNA: TGTGCCATCAGTGAGTCGACGGGTAGGGGTGAAGCTTTCTTT. Residues: CAISESTGRGEAFF.

This clonotype was detected a few times. The chain uses TRBV20-1 and TRBJ2-7, with TRBD1 identical over 8 bases. The CDR3 extends over 13 amino acids. The germline V gene encodes CDR1 DFQATT and CDR2 SNEGSKA (reference sequence). J lost 6 bases, V lost 3 bases, and 7 bases had no gene match. The CDR3 sequence is CSASPRGLGEQYF. The CDR3 nucleotides are TGCAGTGCTAGTCCCAGGGGGCTAGGCGAGCAGTACTTC.

On this clonotype itself: A much larger clone sits a single nucleotide away, making a read error possible. This chain links TRBV7-2 with TRBJ2-7, with TRBD1 as a possible D gene (5 bases). The CDR3 runs to 13 residues. The V end was cut by 0 bases, the J end by 4 bases, with 7 bases between. Germline V gene sequence: CDR1 SGHTA, CDR2 FQGNSA. CDR3 sequence: CASSLAGRYEQYF. The CDR3, as DNA: TGTGCCAGCAGCTTAGCGGGGCGGTACGAGCAGTACTTC.

The chain has TRBV3-1 and TRBJ2-1, with 7 positions matching TRBD2. The V gene's germline CDR1 is LGHDT and CDR2 YNNKEL (reference sequence). V trimming: 2 bases; J trimming: 2 bases; junction bases outside the gene matches: 3. The CDR3 extends over 15 amino acids. CDR3 coding DNA: TGTGCCAGCAGCCAAATGAGCGGGACCTACAATGAGCAGTTCTTC. It is translated as CASSQMSGTYNEQFF.

Only a few counts were recorded for this clonotype. V usage is TRBV4-2 and J usage is TRBJ2-7; D is ambiguous. Trimming cost V 4 bases and J 1 base, with 11 bases left between them. The CDR3 is 14 amino acids. Germline CDR1 and CDR2: LGHNA and YNFKEQ. CDR3 in amino acids: CASSPSVRSYEQYF. The CDR3 nucleotides read TGTGCCAGCAGCCCCTCGGTACGGTCCTACGAGCAGTACTTC.

V is TRBV4-1 and J is TRBJ2-3; 11 bases line up with TRBD2. Germline values: CDR1 MGHRA, CDR2 YSYEKL. There are 16 residues in the CDR3. The V and J ends lost 0 bases and 3 bases, in that order; junction bases with no gene match: 2. CDR3 coding DNA: TGCGCCAGCAGCCAAGAGAGGACTAGCGGGACAGATACGCAGTATTTT. Its translation: CASSQERTSGTDTQYF.

The CDR3 coding sequence is TGTGCCAGCAGCTTAATGCAGTTTGGGACCGGGGAGCTGTTTTTT. This gives the protein CASSLMQFGTGELFF. This chain connects TRBV7-9 to TRBJ2-2, with D unclear. Germline CDR1 is SEHNR and CDR2 is FQNEAQ (reference sequence). V was trimmed by 2 bases and J by 5 bases, leaving 12 bases between them. The CDR3 sequence is 15 residues long.

As concerns this clonotype: Since a much larger clone is just one base distant, this may be a read error. The chain is built from TRBV28 and TRBJ2-3; 9 nucleotides match TRBD1. Germline lookup yields CDR1 MDHEN and CDR2 SYDVKM. This CDR3 has 16 amino acids. DNA of the CDR3: TGTGCCATCAGTCCCTGGACAGGGGCTAGCACAGATACGCAGTATTTT. It is translated as CAISPWTGASTDTQYF.

The chain uses TRBV27 and TRBJ2-7; TRBD2 aligns across 9 bases. Trimming at V came to 6 bases and at J to 1 base, leaving 7 bases not matched to a gene. The CDR3 loop spans 15 amino acids. Germline values: CDR1 MNHEY, CDR2 SMNVEV (reference sequence). CDR3 loop: CASSSREGGSYEQYF. CDR3 in DNA: TGTGCCAGCAGCTCGCGGGAGGGGGGATCCTACGAGCAGTACTTC.

Regarding this clonotype: This CDR3 is missing its conserved last phenylalanine or tryptophan, likely due to a read error. This chain uses TRBV5-1 with TRBJ2-3; the match to TRBD2 covers 12 bases. Trimming cost V 7 bases and J 6 bases; bases outside gene matches: 15. Germline CDR1 is SGHRS and CDR2 is YFSETQ. This CDR3 is built from 17 residues. The CDR3 here is CASHRLAGAGPMDTQYY. In DNA form, the CDR3 reads TGCGCCAGCCACAGACTAGCGGGGGCCGGGCCAATGGATACGCAGTATTAT.

This sequence joins TRBV28 and TRBJ2-7; TRBD1 matches at 8 bases. Germline V gives CDR1 MDHEN, CDR2 SYDVKM. The CDR3 is 14 amino acids. Trimming cost V 4 bases and J 3 bases; bases outside gene matches: 5. CDR3 loop: CASSSGQADYEQYF. Written as DNA, the CDR3 is TGTGCCAGCAGTTCGGGACAGGCCGACTACGAGCAGTACTTC.

On this clonotype itself: The germline gene is not matched at one end of the junction; a read error may be the cause. The genes are TRBV10-2 and TRBJ2-3, with D unclear. CDR1 and CDR2 from the germline V gene are WSHSY and SAAADI. This CDR3 spans 14 amino acids. The CDR3 reads CVSSGMLSTDTQYF. Written as DNA, the CDR3 is TGCGTCAGCAGTGGGATGTTATCCACAGATACGCAGTATTTT.

The rearrangement joins TRBV12-3 or TRBV12-4 to TRBJ2-1; a possible D gene is TRBD2 (5 bases). The CDR3 totals 15 residues. V lost 3 bases and J lost 4, with 13 bases in between. The CDR3 DNA sequence: TGTGCCAGCAGTTTTGGGAAGAGCGGTTACAATGAGCAGTTCTTC. This codes for CASSFGKSGYNEQFF.

The chain carries TRBV11-2 and TRBJ2-7, with TRBD2 matching 9 bases. This CDR3 comprises 18 residues. With V trimmed by 5 bases and J by 4 bases, 18 bases remained unmatched. Per germline, CDR1 SGHAT and CDR2 FQNNGV. The CDR3 protein is CASSPNVAGALQFYEQYF. CDR3 coding DNA: TGTGCCAGCAGCCCTAACGTAGCGGGAGCCCTGCAATTTTACGAGCAGTACTTC.

This clonotype was counted between two and nine times. V gene TRBV6-2 or TRBV6-3 combines with J gene TRBJ2-7, with 8 nucleotides matching TRBD2. V was pared by 2 bases and J by 6 bases, with 6 bases of the junction left unmatched. Looked up from germline, CDR1 is MNHEY and CDR2 is SVGEGT. The length of the CDR3 is 14 residues. The CDR3 bases are TGTGCCAGCAGTTACGCGGGACTAGGGCTCGAGCAGTACTTC. This translates into CASSYAGLGLEQYF.

The chain couples TRBV29-1 to TRBJ1-1; no reliable D call. This CDR3 region has 12 residues. The germline gives CDR1 SQVTM, CDR2 ANQGSEA. Trimming pared 3 bases from V and 5 bases from J, leaving 10 bases between. CDR3 protein: CSVDPLGTEAFF. CDR3 sequence (DNA): TGCAGCGTTGACCCCCTTGGAACTGAAGCTTTCTTT.

This chain joins TRBV5-1 and TRBJ2-1; D is ambiguous. V lost 6 bases to trimming and J lost 9 bases, with 13 bases between them. The CDR3 is made up of 12 amino acids. The germline V gene encodes CDR1 SGHRS and CDR2 YFSETQ. The CDR3 bases are TGCGCCAGCACTCAAAAACCTGGTGAGCAGTTCTTC. Translated: CASTQKPGEQFF.

This clonotype was observed a few times. At one end, the junction sequence differs from germline, possibly due to a read error. CDR3 nucleotides: TGCGCCAGCAGCCCCCCCAAACCCTTT. Protein product: CASSPPKPF. The gene calls are TRBV4-1 and TRBJ1-1; D is ambiguous. This CDR3 is 9 amino acids long. The germline V gene encodes CDR1 MGHRA and CDR2 YSYEKL.

There are many counts of this clonotype. The gene calls are TRBV7-9 and TRBJ2-3, with D perhaps TRBD1 (5 bases). This CDR3 is built from 16 residues. Trimming pared 8 bases from V and 0 bases from J, leaving 18 bases between. Germline CDR1 SEHNR, CDR2 FQNEAQ (reference sequence). The CDR3, as DNA: TGTGCCAGCGGTGGGAAGGGGCCAACTAGCACAGATACGCAGTATTTT. Its protein is CASGGKGPTSTDTQYF.

This clonotype was seen more than once but under ten times. The chain links TRBV4-1 to TRBJ2-3; 10 bases line up with TRBD1. V shed 2 bases, J shed 2 bases, and the junction held 4 bases outside the gene matches. Germline CDR1 is MGHRA and CDR2 is YSYEKL. The CDR3 has 16 residues. CDR3 in amino acids: CASSQMGQGNTDTQYF. CDR3 bases: TGCGCCAGCAGCCAAATGGGACAGGGGAACACAGATACGCAGTATTTT.

This clonotype was seen ten or more times. The chain recombines TRBV5-1 with TRBJ2-3, with unresolved D. The ends were cut back, 5 bases at V and 6 bases at J, with 13 bases in the middle. The CDR3 covers 13 residues. Germline loops: CDR1 SGHRS, CDR2 YFSETQ. The CDR3 bases are TGCGCCAGCAGGGGCGGATCGGGTGATACGCAGTATTTT. Translating gives CASRGGSGDTQYF.

This clonotype has just a few counts. J is TRBJ2-1 and V is TRBV4-2; D gene uncertain. This CDR3 has 13 amino acids. Germline V CDR1 and CDR2: LGHNA, YNFKEQ. Trimming took off 5 bases at V and 6 bases at J, with 11 bases between the two ends. The CDR3 region has the DNA TGTGCCAGCAGCAAACCAGGTACCAATGAGCAGTTCTTC. This encodes CASSKPGTNEQFF.

The J gene is TRBJ2-1, the V gene TRBV21-1; the D call TRBD2 from the table was never checked on the DNA. TRBV21-1 is annotated as a pseudogene. This CDR3 has 16 residues. CDR3 loop: CASSTGESGRPSGQFF. The CDR3 DNA is TGTGCCAGCAGTACAGGGGAAAGCGGGAGGCCCAGCGGGCAGTTCTTC.

Here the CDR3 DNA reads TGTGCCAGCAGCTTAATGGCTTTGCGGGGGGCCGGCGACACAGATACGCAGTATTTT. Protein: CASSLMALRGAGDTDTQYF. The chain joins TRBV11-2 to TRBJ2-3; 8 positions match TRBD2. Germline values: CDR1 SGHAT, CDR2 FQNNGV. The CDR3 runs to 19 residues. V was clipped by 2 bases and J by 2 bases; unmatched bases: 15.

A few counts support this clonotype. V and J are TRBV4-1 and TRBJ1-5; TRBD1 matches 8 bases. With 4 bases clipped from V and 7 bases from J, the junction kept 21 bases outside the gene matches. CDR3 length: 19 residues. Germline V lookup: CDR1 MGHRA, CDR2 YSYEKL. CDR3 sequence reads: CASSPGIVAYRTGKQPQHF. In nucleotides, the CDR3 is TGCGCCAGCAGCCCTGGAATCGTCGCTTATAGGACAGGGAAACAGCCCCAGCATTTT.

This clonotype was seen a few times. The V gene is TRBV11-2, the J gene TRBJ2-1; TRBD2 aligns across 8 bases. In germline, CDR1 is SGHAT, CDR2 FQNNGV. This CDR3 spans 14 amino acids. With 4 bases clipped from V and 10 bases from J, the junction kept 9 bases outside the gene matches. The CDR3 spells CASSSGGPSGEQFF. The CDR3 bases are TGTGCCAGCAGCTCGGGGGGGCCGAGCGGCGAGCAGTTCTTC.

The chain employs TRBV4-1 and TRBJ2-5; TRBD1 aligns across 10 bases. The germline gives CDR1 MGHRA, CDR2 YSYEKL. The CDR3 spans 16 residues. Unmatched junction bases numbered 7, after V lost 4 bases and J lost 2 bases. CDR3 sequence (DNA): TGCGCCAGCAGCCTAGCCGGGACAGGGGTTCAAGAGACCCAGTACTTC. It encodes CASSLAGTGVQETQYF.